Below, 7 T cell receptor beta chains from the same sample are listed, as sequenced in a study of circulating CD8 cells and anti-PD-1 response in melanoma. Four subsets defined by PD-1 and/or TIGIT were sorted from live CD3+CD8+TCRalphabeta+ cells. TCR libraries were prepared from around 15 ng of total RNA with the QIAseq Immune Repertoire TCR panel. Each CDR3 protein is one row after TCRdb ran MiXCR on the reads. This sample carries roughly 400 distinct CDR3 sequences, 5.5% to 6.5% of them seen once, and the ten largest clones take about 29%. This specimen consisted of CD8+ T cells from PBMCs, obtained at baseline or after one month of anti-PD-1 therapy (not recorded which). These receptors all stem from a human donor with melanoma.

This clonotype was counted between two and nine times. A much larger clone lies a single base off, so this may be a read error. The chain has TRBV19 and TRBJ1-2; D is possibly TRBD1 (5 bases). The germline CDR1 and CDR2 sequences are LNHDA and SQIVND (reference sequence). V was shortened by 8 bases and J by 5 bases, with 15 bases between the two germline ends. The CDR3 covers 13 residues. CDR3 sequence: CASGLGGLYGYTF. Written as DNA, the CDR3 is TGTGCCAGTGGACTCGGGGGGTTATATGGCTACACCTTC.

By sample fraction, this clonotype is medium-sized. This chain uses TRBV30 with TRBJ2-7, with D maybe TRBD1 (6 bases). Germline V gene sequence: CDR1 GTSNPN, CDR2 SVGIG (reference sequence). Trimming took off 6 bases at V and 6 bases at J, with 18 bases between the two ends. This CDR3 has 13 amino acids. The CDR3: CACYPGHVGEQYF. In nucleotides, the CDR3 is TGTGCCTGTTATCCGGGACACGTAGGCGAGCAGTACTTC. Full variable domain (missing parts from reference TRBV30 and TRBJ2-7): SQTIHQWPATLVQPVGSPLSLECTVEGTSNPNLYWYRQAAGRGLQLLFYSVGIGQISSEVPQNLSASRPQDRQFILSSKKLLLSDSGFYLCACYPGHVGEQYFGPGTRLTVT.

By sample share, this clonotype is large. This chain's CDR3 is CASSLSGVSTDTQYF. Here the CDR3 DNA reads TGCGCCAGCAGCCTTAGCGGGGTCAGCACAGATACGCAGTATTTT. The chain links TRBV5-1 to TRBJ2-3; 8 nucleotides match TRBD2. This CDR3 contains 15 residues. The V gene's germline CDR1 is SGHRS and CDR2 YFSETQ. V lost 4 bases, J lost 0 bases, and 4 bases stayed unmatched.

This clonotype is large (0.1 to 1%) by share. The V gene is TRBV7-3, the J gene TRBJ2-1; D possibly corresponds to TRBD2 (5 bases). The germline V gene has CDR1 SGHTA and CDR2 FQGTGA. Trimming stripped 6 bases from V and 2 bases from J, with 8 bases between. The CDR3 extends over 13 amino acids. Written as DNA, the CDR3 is TGTGCCAGCAGTTTAGCGACCTACAATGAGCAGTTCTTC. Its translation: CASSLATYNEQFF.

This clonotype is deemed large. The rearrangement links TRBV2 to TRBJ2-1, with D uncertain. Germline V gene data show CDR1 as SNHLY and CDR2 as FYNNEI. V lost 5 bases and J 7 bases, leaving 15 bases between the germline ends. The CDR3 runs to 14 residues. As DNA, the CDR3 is TGTGCCAGCAGTCACACCACAGAGAGGAATGAGCAGTTCTTC. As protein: CASSHTTERNEQFF.

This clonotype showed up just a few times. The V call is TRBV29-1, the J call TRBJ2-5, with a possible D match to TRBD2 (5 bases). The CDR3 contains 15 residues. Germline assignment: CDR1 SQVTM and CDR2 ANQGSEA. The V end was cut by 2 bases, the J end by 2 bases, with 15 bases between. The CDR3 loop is CSVEKLVSSQETQYF. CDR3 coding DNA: TGCAGCGTTGAAAAACTAGTATCCTCTCAAGAGACCCAGTACTTC.

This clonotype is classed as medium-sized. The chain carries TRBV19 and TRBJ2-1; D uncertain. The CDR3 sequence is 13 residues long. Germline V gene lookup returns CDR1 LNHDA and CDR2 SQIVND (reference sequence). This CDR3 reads CGSRSPLYNEQFF. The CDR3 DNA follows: TGTGGGTCTCGGTCCCCTCTCTACAATGAGCAGTTCTTC.